This entry describes one T cell receptor (beta chain). Its antigen is still unknown. V dropped 2 bases and J dropped 7; count of bases not matched to a gene: 4. The germline CDR1 and CDR2 sequences are MDHEN and SYDVKM. The CDR3 consists of 14 residues. The source of the sample is a study of shared clonotypes between healthy human individuals. The test was conducted at deep level. Generated by immunoSEQ multiplex PCR, the TCRdb table keeps only in-frame clones and is missing some. The sample consists of some 790,000 clones, around 77% of them appearing once. Study observations and caveats: Tissue TCR repertoires likely differ from these blood-only repertoires.

What was sequenced was memory CD4+ T cells sorted from blood. The subset: CD45RA-negative fraction. This clonotype was sampled from a young woman in good health. The chain is built from TRBV28 and TRBJ2-3, with 9 bases matching TRBD2. The CDR3 nucleotides are TGTGCCAGCAGTTTACTCCTAGCGGGGAATACGCAGTATTTT. Protein product: CASSLLLAGNTQYF.